The 22 T cell receptor beta chains given below trace back to one sample, sequenced in a study of blood T cells in healthy people across ages. Through a sample-barcoded 5' primer and a J-beta primer mix, a second PCR was run for roughly 6 to 11 cycles. Via MiXCR, TCRdb re-called the 5' RACE reads, giving one row per CDR3 protein. This table has about 560,000 distinct CDR3 sequences, roughly a quarter appearing once. This same sample was also taken into another study, of T cells of mothers and their children.

The specimen sequenced was blood. These receptor sequences come from a boy aged 2 to 9 in good health.

The chain uses TRBV6-5 and TRBJ2-1; D perhaps matches TRBD1 (6 bases). The CDR3 spans 13 residues. The germline V and J ends were trimmed by 0 bases and 10 bases, with 10 bases remaining between them. From germline, CDR1 is MNHEY and CDR2 SVGAGI. The CDR3 DNA sequence: TGTGCCAGCAGTTACTCGGTTACAGGGGAGCAGTTCTTC. Its protein is CASSYSVTGEQFF.

The rearrangement uses TRBV10-3 and TRBJ1-1; no firm D call. This CDR3 is built from 15 residues. Germline CDR1 ENHRY, CDR2 SYGVKD. V was trimmed by 2 bases and J by 0 bases, leaving 10 bases between them. In DNA, the CDR3 is TGTGCCATCAGTGAGGTGTCCAACGTGAACACTGAAGCTTTCTTT. Translated: CAISEVSNVNTEAFF.

This clonotype came up a few times. The gene calls are TRBV12-3 or TRBV12-4 and TRBJ2-3; maybe TRBD2 (7 bases). This CDR3 is built from 16 residues. The V gene lost 3 bases and the J gene lost 2 bases, with 15 bases spanning the gap. The CDR3: CASSFARGHNTDTQYF. CDR3 in DNA: TGTGCCAGCAGTTTTGCGCGGGGGCACAACACAGATACGCAGTATTTT.

A few counts support this clonotype. The V and J genes are TRBV29-1 and TRBJ2-5; no definite D call. Germline-derived CDR1 and CDR2 are SQVTM and ANQGSEA. The V end lost 3 bases, the J end lost 7 bases, and 9 bases lay between the germline ends. The CDR3 is 11 residues long. CDR3 nucleotides: TGCAGCGTTGACGGCGTTGGGACCCAGTACTTC. Protein product: CSVDGVGTQYF. The full variable domain, with the rest looked up from reference TRBV29-1 and TRBJ2-5, is SAVISQKPSRDICQRGTSLTIQCQVDSQVTMMFWYRQQPGQSLTLIATANQGSEATYESGFVIDKFPISRPNLTFSTLTVSNMSPEDSSIYLCSVDGVGTQYFGPGTRLLVL.

V and J are TRBV7-2 and TRBJ1-6; 11 bases are shared with TRBD1. Germline values: CDR1 SGHTA, CDR2 FQGNSA. The CDR3 covers 17 residues. Unmatched junction bases numbered 10, after V lost 4 bases and J lost 8 bases. As DNA, the CDR3 is TGTGCCAGCAGCTCAAAACGACCGGGACAGGGGGATTCACCCCTCCACTTT. Its translation is CASSSKRPGQGDSPLHF.

Ten or more counts support this clonotype. This chain joins TRBV11-2 and TRBJ1-1, with D unclear. The CDR3 loop spans 15 amino acids. Trimming pared 1 base from V and 1 base from J, leaving 10 bases between. Germline V gives CDR1 SGHAT, CDR2 FQNNGV. CDR3 residues: CASSLGGRPNTEAFF. CDR3 sequence (DNA): TGTGCCAGCAGCTTAGGAGGACGGCCGAACACTGAAGCTTTCTTT.

This chain connects TRBV2 to TRBJ2-1; 14 nucleotides line up with TRBD2. The J segment lost 9 bases and the V segment lost 3 bases, leaving 10 bases of the junction unmatched. Germline CDR1 reads SNHLY; CDR2 reads FYNNEI. The CDR3 covers 17 residues. The CDR3: CASSESRLAGGQFEQFF. Here the CDR3 DNA reads TGTGCCAGCAGTGAGTCTAGACTAGCGGGGGGGCAGTTTGAGCAGTTCTTC.

Regarding this clonotype: One junction end disagrees with the germline gene, perhaps due to a read error. The rearrangement links TRBV7-7 to TRBJ2-3; the D call may be TRBD1 or TRBD2 (6 bases each). The V gene's germline CDR1 is SSHAT and CDR2 FNYEAQ (reference sequence). The CDR3 is made up of 14 amino acids. The CDR3 sequence is CASSPSAGADTQYF. The CDR3 DNA is TGTGCTAGCAGCCCTAGCGCAGGGGCAGATACGCAGTATTTT.

The chain employs TRBV27 and TRBJ2-7; TRBD2 matches at 10 bases. V trimming: 5 bases; J trimming: 5 bases; junction bases outside the gene matches: 6. Per germline, CDR1 MNHEY and CDR2 SMNVEV (reference sequence). This CDR3 has 14 amino acids. CDR3 in DNA: TGTGCCAGCAGTCTAGCGGGAGTACTGGACGAGCAGTACTTC. It encodes CASSLAGVLDEQYF.

This clonotype was seen only a few times. The V and J genes are TRBV20-1 and TRBJ2-3; D ambiguous. The CDR3 spans 12 residues. Germline lookup yields CDR1 DFQATT and CDR2 SNEGSKA (reference sequence). V lost 6 bases to trimming and J lost 1 base, with 8 bases between them. CDR3: CSATDGTDTQYF. The CDR3 region has the DNA TGCAGTGCGACGGACGGCACAGATACGCAGTATTTT.

This sequence joins TRBV7-2 and TRBJ2-5; D is possibly TRBD2 (6 bases). The V gene's germline CDR1 is SGHTA and CDR2 FQGNSA. The CDR3 has 16 amino acids. V was trimmed by 2 bases and J by 4 bases, leaving 17 bases between them. As DNA, the CDR3 is TGTGCCAGCAGCTTACTCAACCGGCAGGGACTAGAGACCCAGTACTTC. It codes for CASSLLNRQGLETQYF.

V and J are TRBV7-2 and TRBJ2-2, with TRBD2 matching 9 bases. V gave up 6 bases and J gave up 10 bases; unmatched junction bases: 12. Per the germline V gene, CDR1 is SGHTA and CDR2 is FQGNSA. The CDR3 covers 15 residues. CDR3 protein: CASRIGLASYEELFF. The DNA for the CDR3 is TGTGCCAGCAGAATCGGACTAGCGTCGTATGAGGAGCTGTTTTTT. Together with reference TRBV7-2 and TRBJ2-2, the CDR3 gives the full variable domain: GAGVSQSPSNKVTEKGKDVELRCDPISGHTALYWYRQSLGQGLEFLIYFQGNSAPDKSGLPSDRFSAERTGGSVSTLTIQRTQQEDSAVYLCASRIGLASYEELFFGEGSRLTVL.

This sequence joins TRBV7-9 and TRBJ1-1; D gene ambiguous. CDR1 and CDR2 (germline): SEHNR, FQNEAQ (reference sequence). CDR3 size: 13 residues. V lost 7 bases, J lost 3 bases, and 12 bases lay in between. The CDR3 loop reads CASTILADTEAFF. As DNA, the CDR3 is TGTGCCAGCACCATTCTCGCCGACACTGAAGCTTTCTTT. The complete variable domain, with remaining parts taken from reference TRBV7-9 and TRBJ1-1, reads DTGVSQNPRHKITKRGQNVTFRCDPISEHNRLYWYRQTLGQGPEFLTYFQNEAQLEKSRLLSDRFSAERPKGSFSTLEIQRTEQGDSAMYLCASTILADTEAFFGQGTRLTVV.

The V and J genes are TRBV7-2 and TRBJ1-2; 9 nucleotides align to TRBD1. The germline V gene has CDR1 SGHTA and CDR2 FQGNSA. V shed 5 bases and J 7 bases; nucleotides not matched to a gene: 5. The CDR3 covers 13 residues. The CDR3, as DNA: TGTGCCAGCAGCCTACAGGGGGCGCCTGGCTACACCTTC. It encodes CASSLQGAPGYTF.

This rearrangement joins TRBV20-1 to TRBJ2-5; D unresolved. The last part of the DNA fits TRBJ2-7 better; the J call may be wrong. CDR1 DFQATT and CDR2 SNEGSKA come from the germline V gene (reference sequence). This CDR3 contains 14 residues. CDR3: CSARGPRSSYEQYF. The CDR3 nucleotides are TGCAGTGCTAGAGGTCCCAGGAGCTCCTACGAGCAGTACTTC.

V usage is TRBV7-9 and J usage is TRBJ1-2; D ambiguous. The CDR3 runs to 16 residues. The germline CDR1 and CDR2 sequences are SEHNR and FQNEAQ (reference sequence). Trimming stripped 1 base from V and 2 bases from J, with 14 bases between. The CDR3 reads CASSLDYRERNYGYTF. The CDR3 DNA is TGTGCCAGCAGCTTAGATTACCGGGAAAGGAACTATGGCTACACCTTC.

The gene calls are TRBV12-5 and TRBJ2-1; D is unresolved. The germline V gene encodes CDR1 LGHNT and CDR2 FRNRAP. Trimming removed 0 bases from V and 5 bases from J, with 11 bases in between. CDR3 length equals 15 residues. The CDR3 loop is CASGLVRWQHNEQFF. CDR3 nucleotides: TGTGCTAGTGGTTTGGTACGATGGCAGCACAATGAGCAGTTCTTC.

This chain connects TRBV5-1 to TRBJ2-7, with no clear D. Near its end, the DNA agrees better with TRBJ2-1, so the J call may be wrong. Looked up from germline, CDR1 is SGHRS and CDR2 is YFSETQ. The CDR3 contains 15 residues. CDR3 nucleotide sequence: TGCGCCAGCAGCTTGGACGGGTCCAGCTCCTACGAGCAGTTCTTC. Translated, it gives CASSLDGSSSYEQFF.

This clonotype turned up a few times. The chain recombines TRBV20-1 with TRBJ2-5, with 9 bases lining up with TRBD1. The junction had 2 bases not matched to a gene; V was cut back by 4 bases and J by 5 bases. CDR3 size: 12 residues. Looked up from germline, CDR1 is DFQATT and CDR2 is SNEGSKA (reference sequence). CDR3 protein: CSANRGRETQYF. CDR3 nucleotides: TGCAGTGCTAACAGGGGGCGGGAGACCCAGTACTTC.

This chain connects TRBV7-9 to TRBJ2-5, with D possibly matching TRBD2 (6 bases). V was cut by 6 bases and J by 5 bases, with 13 bases left in between. CDR1 and CDR2 from the germline V gene are SEHNR and FQNEAQ (reference sequence). This CDR3 spans 13 amino acids. For the CDR3, the DNA is TGTGCCAGCAGAGTTAGCGGCGGTGAGACCCAGTACTTC. Its translation is CASRVSGGETQYF.

The chain is built from TRBV6-5 and TRBJ2-2; TRBD1 might be the D (6 bases). The CDR3 has 15 residues. The germline V and J ends were trimmed by 4 bases and 5 bases, with 14 bases remaining between them. Germline assignment: CDR1 MNHEY and CDR2 SVGAGI. CDR3 amino acids: CASSWTDPETGELFF. The CDR3 nucleotides are TGTGCCAGCAGTTGGACAGACCCGGAGACCGGGGAGCTGTTTTTT.

This clonotype occurred a few times. This rearrangement joins TRBV6-2 or TRBV6-3 to TRBJ2-2; 15 bases map to TRBD2. This CDR3 has 18 residues. Germline CDR1 is MNHEY and CDR2 is SVGEGT. Trimming took 3 bases from V and 4 from J; bases not matched to a gene: 6. The CDR3 region has the DNA TGTGCCAGCAGTTATGGACTAGCGGGAGGGTCCGGCACCGGGGAGCTGTTTTTT. This codes for CASSYGLAGGSGTGELFF.